The sequence of this T cell receptor (beta chain) was determined in a study of beta chain features in type 1 diabetes. CD4+ naive, central memory, regulatory and stem cell-like memory cells were sorted via CD45RO/CCR7/CD25/CD127/CD95/CD27. Expressed TCRB transcripts were sequenced because the isolated RNA had all been reverse transcribed beforehand. Method: immunoSEQ multiplex PCR; TCRdb's copy keeps in-frame clones and lacks some. This sample carries about 240,000 clones, roughly 30% of them seen once, and the ten largest clones take about 3.9%. General study findings and limits: Naive, central memory and Treg TCRB repertoires appeared more alike in patients than in healthy donors. There was no resolution here of whether HLA type influences TCRB rearrangement. With patients and controls alike, PCR might favor shorter templates to an equal degree.

The CDR3 is 13 residues long. V was pared by 1 base and J by 3 bases, with 5 bases between. Germline loops: CDR1 SGHRS, CDR2 YFSETQ. About this clone: The antigen is undetermined.

This TCR was sampled from a man younger than 45 in good health. The chain couples TRBV5-1 to TRBJ2-1; D gene uncertain. Input material: central memory CD4+ T cells from blood. This CDR3 is CASSLSSYNEQFF. The CDR3 DNA follows: TGCGCCAGCAGCTTGAGTAGCTACAATGAGCAGTTCTTC.